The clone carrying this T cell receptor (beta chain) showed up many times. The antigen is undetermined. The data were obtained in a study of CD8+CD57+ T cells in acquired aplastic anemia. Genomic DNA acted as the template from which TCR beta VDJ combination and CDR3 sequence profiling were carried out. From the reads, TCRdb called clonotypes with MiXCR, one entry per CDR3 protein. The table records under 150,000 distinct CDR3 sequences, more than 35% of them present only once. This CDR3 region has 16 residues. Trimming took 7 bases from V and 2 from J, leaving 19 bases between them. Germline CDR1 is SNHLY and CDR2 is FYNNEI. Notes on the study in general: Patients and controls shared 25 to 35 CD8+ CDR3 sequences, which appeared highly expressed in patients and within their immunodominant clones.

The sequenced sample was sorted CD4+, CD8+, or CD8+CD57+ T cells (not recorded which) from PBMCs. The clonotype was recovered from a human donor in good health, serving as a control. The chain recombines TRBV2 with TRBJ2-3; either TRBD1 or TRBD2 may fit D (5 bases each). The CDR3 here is CASKTRARGSTDTQYF. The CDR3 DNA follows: TGTGCCAGCAAAACCAGGGCCCGGGGATCCACAGATACGCAGTATTTT.